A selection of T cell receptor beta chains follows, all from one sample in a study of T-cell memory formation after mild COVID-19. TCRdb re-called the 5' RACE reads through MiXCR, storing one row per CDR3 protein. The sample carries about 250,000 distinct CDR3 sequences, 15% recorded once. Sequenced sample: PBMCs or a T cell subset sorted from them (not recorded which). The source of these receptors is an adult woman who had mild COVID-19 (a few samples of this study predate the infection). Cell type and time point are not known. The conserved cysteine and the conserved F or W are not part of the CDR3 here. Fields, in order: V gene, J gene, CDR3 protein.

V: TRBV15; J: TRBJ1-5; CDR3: ATRRGEARYGGNQPQH
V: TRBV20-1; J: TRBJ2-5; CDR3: SARASASGGSGTQY
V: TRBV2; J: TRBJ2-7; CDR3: ASIPLEVYHFYEQY
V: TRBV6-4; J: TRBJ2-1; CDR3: ASSPGQGAYNEQF
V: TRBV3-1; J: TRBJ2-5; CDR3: ASSQARGLTYQETQY
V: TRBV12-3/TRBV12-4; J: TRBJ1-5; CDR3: ASSFGQPQH
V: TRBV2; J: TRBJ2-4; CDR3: ASTAVVYIQY
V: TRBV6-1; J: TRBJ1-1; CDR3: ASSERGFMNTEAF
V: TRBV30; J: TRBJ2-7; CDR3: AWSIGEAYEQY
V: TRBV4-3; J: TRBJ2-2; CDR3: ASSQERGIHGELF
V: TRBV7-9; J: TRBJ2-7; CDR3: ASSLAPLAMDYEQY
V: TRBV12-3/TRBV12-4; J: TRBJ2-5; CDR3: ASSFAGKETQY
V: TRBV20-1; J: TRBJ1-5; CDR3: SARGVAGQPQH
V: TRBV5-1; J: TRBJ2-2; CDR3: ASSLGQGTNTGELF
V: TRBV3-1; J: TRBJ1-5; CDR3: ASSQWDGAVSNQPQH
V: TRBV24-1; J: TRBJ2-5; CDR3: ATRKRAGETQY
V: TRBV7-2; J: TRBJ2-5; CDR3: ASSFGVGAGRETQY
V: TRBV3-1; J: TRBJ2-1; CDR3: ASSHARGEQF
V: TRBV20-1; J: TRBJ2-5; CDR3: SAPLRSGSGETQY
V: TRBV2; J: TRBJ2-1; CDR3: ASSLADHNEQF
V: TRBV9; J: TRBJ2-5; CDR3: ASSAVGGVETQY